The sequence of this T cell receptor (beta chain) was determined in a study of cytomegalovirus exposure and HLA in healthy donors. With 60 Vbeta and 13 Jbeta primers, the PCR was carried out. Some clones are missing from TCRdb's copy, which holds only in-frame ones; the method was immunoSEQ multiplex PCR. Listed are approximately 110,000 clones; about 2.7% falls within the top ten. Concerning this clone: Its antigen is not known.

Study-level findings and limits: Exclusion applied to some V segments, including TRBV6-2 and TRBV6-3, as they were indistinguishable.

This CDR3 region has 14 residues. V was pared by 4 bases and J by 5 bases, with 16 bases between. In germline, CDR1 is SGHRS, CDR2 YFSETQ. This chain uses TRBV5-1 with TRBJ2-7, with D possibly being TRBD1 (6 bases). The sample comprised PBMCs. This receptor was obtained from a man aged 25-45 years in good health and CMV-seronegative. Here the CDR3 DNA reads TGCGCCAGCAGCCTAGGCACCCAGGGGAACGAGCAGTACTTC. Translating gives CASSLGTQGNEQYF.